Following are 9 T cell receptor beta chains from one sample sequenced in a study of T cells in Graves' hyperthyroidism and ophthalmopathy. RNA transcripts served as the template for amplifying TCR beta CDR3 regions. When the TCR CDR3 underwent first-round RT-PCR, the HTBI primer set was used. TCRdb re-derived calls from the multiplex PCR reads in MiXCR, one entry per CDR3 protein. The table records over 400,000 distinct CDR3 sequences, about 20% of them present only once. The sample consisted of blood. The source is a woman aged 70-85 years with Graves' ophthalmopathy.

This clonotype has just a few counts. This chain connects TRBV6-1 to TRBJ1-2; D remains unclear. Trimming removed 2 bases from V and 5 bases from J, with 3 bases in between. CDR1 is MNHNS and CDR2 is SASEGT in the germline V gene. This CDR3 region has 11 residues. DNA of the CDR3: TGTGCCAGCAGTGAATGGTATGGCTACACCTTC. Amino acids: CASSEWYGYTF.

The CDR3 DNA reads TGTGCCAGTAGCTTGCGCGGGTCCTTCGGGAATCAGCCCCAGCATTTT. This encodes CASSLRGSFGNQPQHF. The chain links TRBV19 to TRBJ1-5; D remains unclear. V dropped 6 bases and J dropped 4 bases, with 19 bases sitting between them. In germline, CDR1 is LNHDA, CDR2 SQIVND (reference sequence). The CDR3 extends over 16 amino acids.

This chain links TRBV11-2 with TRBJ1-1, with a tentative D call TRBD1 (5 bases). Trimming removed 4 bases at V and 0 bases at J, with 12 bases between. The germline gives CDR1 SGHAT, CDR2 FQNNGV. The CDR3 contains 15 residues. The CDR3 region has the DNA TGTGCCAGCAGCTACCAGACAGTTATGAACACTGAAGCTTTCTTT. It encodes CASSYQTVMNTEAFF.

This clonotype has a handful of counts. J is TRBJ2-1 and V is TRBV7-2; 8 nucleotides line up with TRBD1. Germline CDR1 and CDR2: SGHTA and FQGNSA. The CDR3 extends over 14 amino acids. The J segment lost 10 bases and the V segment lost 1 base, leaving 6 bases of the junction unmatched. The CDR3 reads CASSLVDRAREQFF. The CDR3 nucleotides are TGTGCCAGCAGCTTAGTGGACAGGGCGAGGGAGCAGTTCTTC.

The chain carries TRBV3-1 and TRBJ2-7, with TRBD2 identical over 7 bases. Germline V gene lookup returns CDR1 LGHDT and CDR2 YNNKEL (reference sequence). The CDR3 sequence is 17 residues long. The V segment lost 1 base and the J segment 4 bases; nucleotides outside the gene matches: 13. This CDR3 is CASSQVVTWGRGYEQYF. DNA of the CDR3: TGTGCCAGCAGCCAAGTGGTGACGTGGGGGAGGGGTTACGAGCAGTACTTC.

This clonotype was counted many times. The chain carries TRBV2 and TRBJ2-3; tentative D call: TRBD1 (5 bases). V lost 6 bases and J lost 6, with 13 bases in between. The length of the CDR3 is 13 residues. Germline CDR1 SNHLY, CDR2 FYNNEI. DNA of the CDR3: TGTGCCAGCAGACGAAACAGGCCGGATACGCAGTATTTT. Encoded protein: CASRRNRPDTQYF.

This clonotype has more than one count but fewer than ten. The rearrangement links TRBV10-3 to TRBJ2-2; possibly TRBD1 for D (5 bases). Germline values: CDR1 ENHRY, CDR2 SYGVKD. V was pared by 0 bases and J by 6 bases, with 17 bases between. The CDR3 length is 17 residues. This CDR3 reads CAISESGQGGPAGELFF. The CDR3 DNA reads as TGTGCCATCAGTGAGTCGGGGCAGGGTGGCCCCGCCGGGGAGCTGTTTTTT.

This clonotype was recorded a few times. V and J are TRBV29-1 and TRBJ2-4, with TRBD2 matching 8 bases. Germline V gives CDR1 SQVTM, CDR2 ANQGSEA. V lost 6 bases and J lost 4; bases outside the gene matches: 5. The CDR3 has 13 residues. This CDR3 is CSVSGRGKNIQYF. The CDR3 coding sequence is TGCAGCGTGTCCGGGAGGGGGAAAAACATTCAGTACTTC.

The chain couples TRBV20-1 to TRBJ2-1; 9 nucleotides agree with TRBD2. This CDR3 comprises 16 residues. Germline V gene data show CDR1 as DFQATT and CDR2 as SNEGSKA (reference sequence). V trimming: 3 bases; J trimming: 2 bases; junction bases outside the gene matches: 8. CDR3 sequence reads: CSASWFGGRAYNEQFF. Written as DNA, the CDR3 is TGCAGTGCTAGCTGGTTCGGCGGGAGGGCCTACAATGAGCAGTTCTTC.